The present TCR beta chain was sequenced within a study of blood T cell dynamics during melanoma immunotherapy. Study context: Patients with metastatic melanoma got pembrolizumab or nivolumab-ipilimumab as first-line care. Study findings and constraints: Unlike progressors, later disease-control patients had W3 repertoires gaining clonality or diversity.

CDR3 length equals 16 residues. CDR1 SGHVS and CDR2 FQNEAQ come from the germline V gene. Trimming cost V 1 base and J 2 bases, with 15 bases left between them. Profiled with immunoSEQ multiplex PCR; TCRdb holds only in-frame clones, not every one. Here the sample spans about 14,000 clones, 75% to 90% being singletons. Time point here: week 3, after first cycle of checkpoint inhibitor. Blood was drawn before treatment and at week 3 after checkpoint blockade. A word on this clone: The antigen remains unidentified.

This sequence joins TRBV7-8 and TRBJ2-7; D perhaps matches TRBD2 (6 bases). This clonotype was sampled from a human donor with melanoma. The source material was blood, sampled from a patient treated with checkpoint blockade. The CDR3 region has the DNA TGTGCCAGCAGCTTAGGGGCCGGGGGAAGCGCCTACGAGCAGTACTTC. Amino acids: CASSLGAGGSAYEQYF.